A selection of T cell receptor beta chains follows, all from one sample in a study of T cells in Graves' hyperthyroidism and ophthalmopathy. MiXCR, applied by TCRdb to the multiplex PCR reads, yields one record per CDR3 protein. The sample lists 370,000 or so distinct CDR3 sequences, roughly 14% occurring once. The specimen sequenced was blood. Receptors were obtained from a woman aged 18-29 years with Graves' hyperthyroidism that later progressed to Graves' ophthalmopathy. Each CDR3 is given with its conserved first and last residue. Size is omitted from some rows. Given values are once, few, many or a class for expanded clones.

cdr3_aa	clone_size	v_call
CASKGTGFSYTQYF	few	TRBV6-2/TRBV6-3
CASSWDRDTGELFF	-	TRBV7-2
CASSQVGGNIQYF	-	TRBV4-3
CSVQGGELATRTYEQYF	-	TRBV29-1
CASRQGMETQYF	many	TRBV28
CASRSRLSTDTQYF	few	TRBV3-1
CASSGGRQSEQFF	-	TRBV3-2
CSAGEVGRNYGYTF	-	TRBV20-1
CASSLRRDREETQYF	many	TRBV7-9
CASRLTENTEAFF	many	TRBV6-1